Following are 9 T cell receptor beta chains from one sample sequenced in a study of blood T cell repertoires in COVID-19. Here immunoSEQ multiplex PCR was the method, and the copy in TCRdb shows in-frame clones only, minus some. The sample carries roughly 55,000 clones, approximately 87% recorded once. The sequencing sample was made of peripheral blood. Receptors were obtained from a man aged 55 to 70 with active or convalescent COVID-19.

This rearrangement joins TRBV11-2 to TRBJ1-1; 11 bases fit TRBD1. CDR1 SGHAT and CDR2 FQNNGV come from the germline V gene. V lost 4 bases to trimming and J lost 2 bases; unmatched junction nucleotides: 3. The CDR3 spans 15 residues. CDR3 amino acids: CASSSRTGGNTEAFF. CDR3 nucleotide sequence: TGTGCCAGCAGCTCGAGGACAGGGGGCAACACTGAAGCTTTCTTT. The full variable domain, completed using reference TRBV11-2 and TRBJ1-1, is EAGVAQSPRYKIIEKRQSVAFWCNPISGHATLYWYQQILGQGPKLLIQFQNNGVVDDSQLPKDRFSAERLKGVDSTLKIQPAKLEDSAVYLCASSSRTGGNTEAFFGQGTRLTVV.

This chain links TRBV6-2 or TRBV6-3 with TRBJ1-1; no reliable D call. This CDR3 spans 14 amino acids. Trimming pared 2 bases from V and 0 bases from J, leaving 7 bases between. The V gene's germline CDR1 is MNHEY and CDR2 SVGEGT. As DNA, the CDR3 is TGTGCCAGCAGTTACCACAGTGTGAACACTGAAGCTTTCTTT. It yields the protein CASSYHSVNTEAFF.

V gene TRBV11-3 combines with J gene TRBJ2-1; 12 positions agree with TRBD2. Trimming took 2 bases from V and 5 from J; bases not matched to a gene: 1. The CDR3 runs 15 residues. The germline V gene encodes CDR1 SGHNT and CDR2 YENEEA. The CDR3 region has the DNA TGTGCCAGCAGCTTAAGACTAGCGGGAGACAATGAGCAGTTCTTC. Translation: CASSLRLAGDNEQFF.

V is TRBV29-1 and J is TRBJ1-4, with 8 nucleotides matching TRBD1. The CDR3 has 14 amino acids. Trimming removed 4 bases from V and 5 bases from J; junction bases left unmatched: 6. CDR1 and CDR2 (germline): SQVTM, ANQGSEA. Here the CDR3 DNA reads TGCAGCGTTGGCGACAGGGGAGGGAATGAAAAACTGTTTTTT. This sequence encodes CSVGDRGGNEKLFF.

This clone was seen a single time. Here the CDR3 DNA reads TGTGCCAGCAGCCCCCGGGACATACTCAATCAGCCCCAGCATTTT. The encoded protein is CASSPRDILNQPQHF. The rearrangement joins TRBV7-2 to TRBJ1-5; D might be TRBD1 (6 bases). The length of the CDR3 is 15 residues. V shed 5 bases and J shed 3 bases, with 14 bases lying between them. Germline V gene data show CDR1 as SGHTA and CDR2 as FQGNSA.

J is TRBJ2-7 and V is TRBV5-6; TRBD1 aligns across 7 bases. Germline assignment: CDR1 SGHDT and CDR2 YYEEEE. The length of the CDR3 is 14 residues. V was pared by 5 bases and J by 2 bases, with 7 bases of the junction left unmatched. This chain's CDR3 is CASRTRRGPYEQYF. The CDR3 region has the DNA TGTGCCAGCAGAACCCGAAGGGGGCCCTACGAGCAGTACTTC.

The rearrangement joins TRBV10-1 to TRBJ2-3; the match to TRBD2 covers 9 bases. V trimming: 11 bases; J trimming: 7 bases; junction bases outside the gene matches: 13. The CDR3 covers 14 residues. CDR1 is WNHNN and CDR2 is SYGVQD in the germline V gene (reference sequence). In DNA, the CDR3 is TGCGCCGGAACCCTAGCGGGAAGAGAAAATACGCAGTATTTT. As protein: CAGTLAGRENTQYF.

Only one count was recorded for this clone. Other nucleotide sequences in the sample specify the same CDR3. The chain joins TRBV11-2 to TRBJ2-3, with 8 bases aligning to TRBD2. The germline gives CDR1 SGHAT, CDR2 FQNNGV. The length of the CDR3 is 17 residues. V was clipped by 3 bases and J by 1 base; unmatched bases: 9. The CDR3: CASSLGGPGGGTDTQYF. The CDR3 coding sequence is TGTGCCAGCAGCTTGGGGGGGCCGGGAGGGGGCACAGATACGCAGTATTTT.

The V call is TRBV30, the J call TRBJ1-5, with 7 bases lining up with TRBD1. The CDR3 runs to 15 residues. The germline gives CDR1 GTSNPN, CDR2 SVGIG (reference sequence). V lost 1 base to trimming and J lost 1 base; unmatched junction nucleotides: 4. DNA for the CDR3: TGTGCCTGGAGTGAAGAGACAGGGAGCAATCAGCCCCAGCATTTT. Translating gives CAWSEETGSNQPQHF.